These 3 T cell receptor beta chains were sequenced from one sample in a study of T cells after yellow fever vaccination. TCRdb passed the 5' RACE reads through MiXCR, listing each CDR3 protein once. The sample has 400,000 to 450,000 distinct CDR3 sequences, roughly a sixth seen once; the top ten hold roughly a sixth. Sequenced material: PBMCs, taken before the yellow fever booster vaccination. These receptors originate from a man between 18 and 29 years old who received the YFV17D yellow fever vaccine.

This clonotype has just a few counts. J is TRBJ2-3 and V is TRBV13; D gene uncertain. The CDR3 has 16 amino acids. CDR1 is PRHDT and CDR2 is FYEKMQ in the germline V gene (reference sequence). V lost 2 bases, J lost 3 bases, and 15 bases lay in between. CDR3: CASSLRFGLTTDTQYF. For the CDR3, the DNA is TGTGCCAGCAGCTTAAGGTTTGGCCTCACTACAGATACGCAGTATTTT.

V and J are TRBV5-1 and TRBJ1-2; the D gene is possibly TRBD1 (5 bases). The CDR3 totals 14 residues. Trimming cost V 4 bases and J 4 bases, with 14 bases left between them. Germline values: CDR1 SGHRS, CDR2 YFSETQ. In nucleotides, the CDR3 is TGCGCCAGCAGCCCGATGGGGGGGAGCTATGGCTACACCTTC. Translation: CASSPMGGSYGYTF.

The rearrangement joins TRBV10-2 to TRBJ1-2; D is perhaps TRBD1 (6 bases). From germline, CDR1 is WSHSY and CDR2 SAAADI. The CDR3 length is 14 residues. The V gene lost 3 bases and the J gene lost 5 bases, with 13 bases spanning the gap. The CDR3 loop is CASSEGAQGYGYTF. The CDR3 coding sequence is TGCGCCAGCAGTGAAGGGGCACAGGGATATGGCTACACCTTC.